The next 29 T cell receptor delta chains were all read from a single sample in a study of gamma-delta chains in newborns, infants, children. TCRdb applied CATT to the reads for clone calling. The sample shows some 5,700 delta-chain clones, 2.5% to 3% of them seen only once. Sequencing input: blood. These receptors were collected from a child who was a newborn, infant or young child, either healthy, febrile or measles-vaccinated (not recorded which).

In its sample, this clone ranks as medium-sized. The sample carries other DNA sequences with the same CDR3. The chain employs TRDV2 and TRDJ3; TRDD3 matches at 9 bases. After removal of 4 bases from V and 0 bases from J, the junction contained 6 bases not matched to a gene. The CDR3 runs to 18 residues. CDR1 is GEAIGNYY, CDR2 EKD, per germline. The CDR3 is CACDVLGDSSWDTRQMFF. DNA of the CDR3: TGTGCCTGTGATGTACTGGGGGACAGCTCCTGGGACACCCGACAGATGTTTTTC.

This clone is categorized as medium-sized. The V call is TRDV2, the J call TRDJ2; TRDD3 aligns across 8 bases. This CDR3 contains 16 residues. Germline loops: CDR1 GEAIGNYY, CDR2 EKD. Trimming took 2 bases from V and 0 from J; bases not matched to a gene: 4. The CDR3 DNA sequence: TGTGCCTGTGACATACTGGGGGTCCCTTTGACAGCACAACTCTTCTTT. Its translation: CACDILGVPLTAQLFF.

Notes on this clone: TCRdb has a much larger clone's protein, which differs at residue 11 from the translation of this DNA, likely because of a read error; what is shown is the protein translated from the DNA. This chain links TRDV2 with TRDJ2, with 11 bases fitting TRDD3. CDR3 length: 15 amino acids. From germline, CDR1 is GEAIGNYY and CDR2 EKD. The chain's CDR3 is CACDTLGDMTTQLFF. The CDR3, as DNA: TGTGCCTGTGACACACTGGGGGATATGACAACACAACTCTTCTTT.

In the case of this clone: A read error may explain this, as a much larger clone is one base away. The V and J genes are TRDV2 and TRDJ2; TRDD3 matches 11 bases. Looked up from germline, CDR1 is GEAIGNYY and CDR2 is EKD. Trimming cost V 3 bases and J 1 base; bases outside gene matches: 12. This CDR3 comprises 19 residues. CDR3 sequence reads: CACDPVLGDKKDLTAQLFF. The CDR3 nucleotides read TGTGCCTGTGACCCTGTACTGGGGGATAAGAAAGATTTGACAGCACAACTCTTCTTT.

This clone has only a few counts. One end of the junction is discordant with germline, which a read error may explain. The sample has other DNA sequences that encode this CDR3 too. This sequence joins TRDV2 and TRDJ3; the match to TRDD3 covers 8 bases. The CDR3 loop spans 19 amino acids. Germline CDR1 is GEAIGNYY and CDR2 is EKD. The CDR3 is CACDSTGGQSSWDTRQMFF. The CDR3 DNA reads as TGTGCCTGTGACTCTACTGGGGGCCAAAGCTCCTGGGACACCCGGCAGATGTTTTTC.

Sample share makes this clone medium-sized. The identical CDR3 is also encoded by other nucleotide sequences in the sample. The chain employs TRDV2 and TRDJ3; D is undetermined. Between the trimmed V and J ends, which lost 0 bases and 0 bases, there was a span of 11 bases. Per germline, CDR1 GEAIGNYY and CDR2 EKD. The CDR3 totals 18 residues. The CDR3 loop is CACDTLLVGSWDTRQMFF. CDR3 in DNA: TGTGCCTGTGACACCCTTCTGGTGGGCTCCTGGGACACCCGACAGATGTTTTTC.

Comments on this clone: TCRdb pairs this DNA with a much larger clone's protein that differs at residue 9, likely a read error; the protein shown was translated from the DNA. This chain connects TRDV2 to TRDJ3; 7 positions agree with TRDD3. This CDR3 comprises 17 residues. Trimming cost V 0 bases and J 2 bases; bases outside gene matches: 3. Germline CDR1 and CDR2: GEAIGNYY and EKD. CDR3 sequence reads: CACDTWGSPWDTRQMFF. The DNA of the CDR3 is TGTGCCTGTGACACCTGGGGGAGCCCCTGGGACACCCGACAGATGTTTTTC.

This clone was seen only a few times. A read error may explain this, as a much larger clone is one base away. Additional DNA sequences in this sample encode the identical CDR3. This chain links TRDV2 with TRDJ2; 11 bases agree with TRDD3. CDR1 GEAIGNYY and CDR2 EKD come from the germline V gene. The CDR3 sequence is 17 residues long. The CDR3, as DNA: TGTGCTTGTGACCCTGGGGGATACCCCCGGTTGACAGCACAACTCTTCTTT. Its protein product is CACDPGGYPRLTAQLFF.

This clone occurred a few times. A much larger clone differs from this one at a single base, so this may be a read error. Other DNA sequences in this sample translate to the same CDR3. The chain employs TRDV2 and TRDJ1; perhaps TRDD3 as D (5 bases). Germline V lookup: CDR1 GEAIGNYY, CDR2 EKD. The length of the CDR3 is 15 residues. CDR3: CACDSLLEHTDKLIF. CDR3 DNA: TGTGCCTGTGACTCCTTACTGGAGCACACTGATAAACTCATCTTT.

In regard to this clone: A read error may be the cause here, since a much bigger clone is one base away. This CDR3 is also generated by other DNA sequences in the sample. This chain connects TRDV2 to TRDJ3, with D tentatively TRDD3 (6 bases). V gave up 0 bases and J gave up 0 bases, with 11 bases separating them. Germline CDR1 and CDR2: GEAIGNYY and EKD. The CDR3 is 18 residues long. CDR3 residues: CACDTWGPSSWDTRQMFF. CDR3 coding DNA: TGTGCCTGTGACACCTGGGGGCCAAGCTCCTGGGACACCCGACAGATGTTTTTC.

This clone was seen more than once but under ten times. V gene TRDV2 combines with J gene TRDJ3; 11 positions agree with TRDD3. V shed 3 bases, J shed 4 bases, and the junction held 7 bases outside the gene matches. The CDR3 covers 18 residues. Germline assignment: CDR1 GEAIGNYY and CDR2 EKD. DNA for the CDR3: TGTGCCTGTGACCCTGTACTGGGGGATAATTGGGACACCCGACAGATGTTTTTC. Its protein is CACDPVLGDNWDTRQMFF.

For this clone: The mismatch at residue 9 between this DNA's translation and the TCRdb protein of a much larger clone likely reflects a read error; the protein shown is translated from the DNA. CDR3 sequence (DNA): TGTGCCTGTGACACCGTGGGTTTGGCAGCACAACTCTTCTTT. Amino acid sequence: CACDTVGLAAQLFF. The chain employs TRDV2 and TRDJ2, with unresolved D. The CDR3 has 14 amino acids. The germline gives CDR1 GEAIGNYY, CDR2 EKD.

This clone was seen more than once but under ten times. The rearrangement uses TRDV2 and TRDJ3; 7 positions agree with TRDD3. This CDR3 is 20 amino acids long. The germline gives CDR1 GEAIGNYY, CDR2 EKD. V gave up 0 bases and J gave up 0 bases; unmatched junction bases: 10. DNA for the CDR3: TGTGCCTGTGACACCGTTGTTGGCCGGATACGCTCCTGGGACACCCGACAGATGTTTTTC. Translation: CACDTVVGRIRSWDTRQMFF.

Remarks on this clone: A much larger clone sits a single nucleotide away, making a read error possible. The same CDR3 arises from other DNA sequences in this sample as well. The V call is TRDV2, the J call TRDJ3, with D perhaps TRDD3 (6 bases). CDR3 length: 18 amino acids. Trimming pared 5 bases from V and 0 bases from J, leaving 16 bases between. Germline V lookup: CDR1 GEAIGNYY, CDR2 EKD. CDR3 sequence (DNA): TGTGCCTGTGCCCCCGTACTGGGAACCTCCTGGGACACCCGACAGATGTTTTTC. Protein: CACAPVLGTSWDTRQMFF.

Judged by abundance, this clone is medium-sized. Other DNA variants within this sample encode the same CDR3. The V call is TRDV2, the J call TRDJ2, with 7 bases aligning to TRDD3. The CDR3 runs to 15 residues. V dropped 0 bases and J dropped 5; count of bases not matched to a gene: 5. Germline V gives CDR1 GEAIGNYY, CDR2 EKD. Here the CDR3 DNA reads TGTGCCTGTGACACCGTAGGGGGGGATACAGCACAACTCTTCTTT. Translation: CACDTVGGDTAQLFF.

With regard to this clone: A much larger clone differs from this one at a single base, so this may be a read error. Other DNA sequences within the sample encode an identical CDR3. The chain employs TRDV2 and TRDJ3; 11 bases align to TRDD3. Germline-derived CDR1 and CDR2 are GEAIGNYY and EKD. The CDR3 loop spans 19 amino acids. The CDR3, as DNA: TGCGCCTGTGACACCTGGGGGATACTTCGCTCCTGGGACACCCGACAGATGTTTTTC. It specifies CACDTWGILRSWDTRQMFF.

This clone has only a few counts. The protein held in TCRdb is that of a much larger clone and does not match this DNA's translation at residue 10, likely because of a read error; the protein shown is translated from the DNA. This chain connects TRDV2 to TRDJ2, with 10 positions matching TRDD3. The CDR3 totals 15 residues. With 2 bases clipped from V and 7 bases from J, the junction kept 6 bases outside the gene matches. Germline loops: CDR1 GEAIGNYY, CDR2 EKD. The CDR3 bases are TGTGCCTGTGACATACTGGGGGATGGGATAGCACAACTCTTCTTT. This translates into CACDILGDGIAQLFF.

Relative to its sample, this clone is medium-sized (0.01 to 0.1%). Other DNA sequences from this sample encode an identical CDR3 as well. The rearrangement uses TRDV2 and TRDJ3; 8 bases map to TRDD3. The CDR3 spans 18 residues. Trimming at V came to 3 bases and at J to 0 bases, leaving 6 bases not matched to a gene. CDR1 and CDR2 (germline): GEAIGNYY, EKD. The CDR3 DNA sequence: TGTGCCTGTGACGAGCTGGGGGACCACTCCTGGGACACCCGACAGATGTTTTTC. Amino acids: CACDELGDHSWDTRQMFF.

With regard to this clone: Being one base from a much bigger clone, this may be a read error. CDR3 sequence reads: CACDDTGGYGSSWDTRRMFF. Here the CDR3 DNA reads TGTGCCTGTGACGACACTGGGGGATACGGGAGCTCCTGGGACACCCGACGGATGTTTTTC. This chain connects TRDV2 to TRDJ3, with 13 bases identical to TRDD3. Germline matching of the DNA provided the J gene here, since TCRdb leaves it blank. In germline, CDR1 is GEAIGNYY, CDR2 EKD. The CDR3 contains 20 residues.

About this clone: A much bigger clone sits one base away, suggesting this may be a read error. Within the sample, other DNA sequences also encode this same CDR3. The J gene is TRDJ3, the V gene TRDV2, with 8 bases fitting TRDD3. V dropped 0 bases and J dropped 0; count of bases not matched to a gene: 6. This CDR3 region has 19 residues. Looked up from germline, CDR1 is GEAIGNYY and CDR2 is EKD. CDR3 bases: TGTGCCTGTGACACCGTACTGGGGGCCAGCTCCTGGGACACCCGACAGATGTTTTTC. Amino acids: CACDTVLGASSWDTRQMFF.

The chain has TRDV2 and TRDJ3; 8 bases fit TRDD3. Looked up from germline, CDR1 is GEAIGNYY and CDR2 is EKD. This CDR3 has 21 amino acids. V lost 4 bases and J lost 0; bases outside the gene matches: 16. The CDR3, as DNA: TGTGCCTGTGATCCCGTACTGGGGGGTACGCGAAGCTCCTGGGACACCCGACAGATGTTTTTC. Protein: CACDPVLGGTRSSWDTRQMFF.

This clone is categorized as medium-sized. The V gene is TRDV2, the J gene TRDJ3; 10 nucleotides line up with TRDD3. The CDR3 contains 18 residues. Germline values: CDR1 GEAIGNYY, CDR2 EKD. V lost 2 bases, J lost 3 bases, and 6 bases stayed unmatched. CDR3 sequence (DNA): TGTGCCTGTGACAGTACTGGGGGATCCAACTGGGACACCCGACAGATGTTTTTC. Translated, it gives CACDSTGGSNWDTRQMFF.

This clone is labeled as medium-sized. The sample carries other DNA sequences with the same CDR3. The chain combines TRDV2 with TRDJ3; TRDD3 matches at 7 bases. The germline V gene encodes CDR1 GEAIGNYY and CDR2 EKD. Trimming took 3 bases from V and 0 from J; bases not matched to a gene: 4. The CDR3 is 17 residues long. The CDR3 loop is CACDGILSSWDTRQMFF. CDR3 in DNA: TGTGCCTGTGACGGGATACTTAGCTCCTGGGACACCCGACAGATGTTTTTC.

About this clone itself: A far larger clone is one nucleotide away, so this likely arose from a read error. The rearrangement uses TRDV2 and TRDJ3, with D perhaps TRDD3 (6 bases). The V and J ends lost 0 bases and 0 bases respectively, with 14 bases between them. CDR1 and CDR2 from the germline V gene are GEAIGNYY and EKD. The CDR3 is 19 residues long. CDR3 sequence (DNA): TGTGCCTGTGACACCTGGGGGGCCCTCTCCTCCTGGGACACCCGACAGATGTTTTTC. This translates into CACDTWGALSSWDTRQMFF.

This clone turned up a few times. A much larger clone lies one base from this, so it may be a read error. The chain combines TRDV2 with TRDJ3; a weak D match, TRDD3 (6 bases). Germline CDR1 is GEAIGNYY and CDR2 is EKD. The CDR3 sequence is 17 residues long. CDR3 sequence reads: CACDTVLGSWDIRQMFF. The DNA for the CDR3 is TGTGCCTGTGACACAGTACTGGGCTCCTGGGACATCCGACAGATGTTTTTC.

Note on this clone: A much larger clonotype is one base distant, so this may be a read error. The chain carries TRDV2 and TRDJ1, with 9 bases aligning to TRDD3. Per the germline V gene, CDR1 is GEAIGNYY and CDR2 is EKD. The CDR3 has 15 amino acids. The DNA of the CDR3 is TGTGCCTGTGACACCGTGGGGGATAACACCGATGAACTCATCTTT. Translating it yields CACDTVGDNTDELIF.

Remarks on this clone: TCRdb gives a protein that differs at residue 12 from what the DNA encodes, so the protein here is translated from the DNA. The chain recombines TRDV2 with TRDJ3; 7 nucleotides agree with TRDD3. CDR1 and CDR2 (germline): GEAIGNYY, EKD. The CDR3 is 18 amino acids. For the CDR3, the DNA is TGTGCCTGTGACTACTGGGGTCCCCCCCCCTGGGGCACCCGACAGATGTTTTTC. Its translation is CACDYWGPPPWGTRQMFF.

Points on this clone: The TCRdb record carries a much larger clone's protein, which differs from this DNA's translation at residue 10; a read error is the likely cause, and the protein listed here is the DNA translation. The rearrangement links TRDV2 to TRDJ2, with 8 nucleotides matching TRDD3. With 0 bases clipped from V and 11 bases from J, the junction kept 7 bases outside the gene matches. Germline values: CDR1 GEAIGNYY, CDR2 EKD. The CDR3 runs 14 residues. The CDR3 DNA reads as TGTGCCTGTGACACCTGGGGGATGACATCGCAACTCTTCTTT. The encoded protein is CACDTWGMTSQLFF.

Comments on this clone: Being one base from a much bigger clone, this may be a read error. The V gene is TRDV2, the J gene TRDJ3, with 9 bases that match TRDD3. Germline values: CDR1 GEAIGNYY, CDR2 EKD. V was pared by 3 bases and J by 0 bases, with 11 bases of the junction left unmatched. The CDR3 contains 20 residues. The CDR3 reads CACDAILGDPSSWDTRQMFF. The CDR3 bases are TGTGCCTGTGACGCCATCCTGGGGGATCCAAGCTCCTGGGACACCCGACAGATGTTTTTC.